This T cell receptor beta chain is drawn from a study of CD8+CD57+ T cells in acquired aplastic anemia. The CDR3 consists of 12 residues. CDR1 GTSNPN and CDR2 SVGIG come from the germline V gene (reference sequence). Trimming left V 4 bases short and J 1 base short, with 8 bases between. Patients picked for sequencing had shown CD8+CD57+ cell expansion detected by flow cytometry. Severe acquired aplastic anemia was present in every patient. Untreated patients provided the blood samples, with no therapy given before sampling. Overall study results and limits: Some 30 was the count of CD8+ CDR3 sequences that patients shared with controls.

On this clonotype itself: Its antigen is currently unknown.

Genomic DNA constituted the template upon which TCR beta VDJ and CDR3 profiling was performed. TCRdb redid the calling of the reads with MiXCR, one entry per CDR3 protein. The repertoire consists of about 470,000 distinct CDR3 sequences, with approximately 33% occurring once and the leading ten covering about 0.8%. The V and J genes are TRBV30 and TRBJ2-7; possible D gene TRBD2, 5 bases. The sequenced sample was sorted CD4+, CD8+, or CD8+CD57+ T cells (not recorded which) from PBMCs. The receptor comes from a human donor with aplastic anemia. The CDR3 sequence: CAWNKRSYEQYF. The CDR3, as DNA: TGTGCCTGGAATAAGCGGTCCTACGAGCAGTACTTC.